The source of this T cell receptor beta chain is a study of blood T cell repertoires in COVID-19. Whole-study context: The samples span acute and convalescent COVID-19 from the United States, Italy and Spain. Nucleic acid was either cDNA or gDNA, and it came from T cells, B-cell-depleted T cells, or PBMCs.

Original analysis: Scientists estimated how many nucleated cells there were by amplifying reference gene primers. Here immunoSEQ multiplex PCR was the method, and the copy in TCRdb shows in-frame clones only, minus some. V and J calls and clone size are those listed in that table; D and trimming were worked out from the DNA. The sample has about 110,000 clones, about 85% seen once. This CDR3 has 14 amino acids. J gave up 14 bases and V 7 bases, and 13 bases lay outside the gene matches. The germline V gene has CDR1 MDHEN and CDR2 SYDVKM. This TCR was recovered from a human donor in a cohort sampled during active COVID-19. The chain carries TRBV28 and TRBJ1-4; 10 bases agree with TRBD1. The sequenced sample consisted of peripheral blood. CDR3 DNA: TGTGCCAGCAAGAGAGGGACAGGGGCCGCCGGGCTGTTTTTT. This sequence encodes CASKRGTGAAGLFF.